What follows are 25 T cell receptor beta chains derived from one specimen sequenced in a study of cytomegalovirus exposure and HLA in healthy donors. Researchers ran the PCR with 60 Vbeta and 13 Jbeta primers. TCRdb keeps only in-frame clones here, not all; method: immunoSEQ multiplex PCR. The sample shows some 120,000 clones, approximately 75% of them seen only once. Sequenced sample: PBMCs. These receptors originate from a woman aged 45-65 years in good health and CMV-seronegative.

The chain joins TRBV5-5 to TRBJ1-5, with a possible D match to TRBD1 (5 bases). CDR3 length equals 17 residues. Germline CDR1 reads SGHKS; CDR2 reads YYEKEE (reference sequence). V dropped 4 bases and J dropped 8 bases, with 25 bases sitting between them. The CDR3: CASSPRLAGNIAEPQHF. CDR3 nucleotide sequence: TGTGCCAGCAGCCCCCGCCTGGCAGGGAACATAGCAGAGCCCCAGCATTTT.

The chain links TRBV28 to TRBJ2-7, with 12 bases matching TRBD2. This CDR3 has 16 residues. The V and J ends lost 2 bases and 3 bases, in that order; junction bases with no gene match: 5. Germline V gene lookup returns CDR1 MDHEN and CDR2 SYDVKM. The CDR3 nucleotides read TGTGCCAGCAGTTTACTGACTAGCGGGGGAAACTACGAGCAGTACTTC. Protein product: CASSLLTSGGNYEQYF.

The sample holds a few counts of this clone. V gene TRBV29-1 combines with J gene TRBJ1-1; 7 bases map to TRBD1. The CDR3 is made up of 12 amino acids. Losses at the gene ends were 7 bases for V and 4 bases for J; bases not matched to a gene: 6. Germline assignment: CDR1 SQVTM and CDR2 ANQGSEA. The CDR3 region is CSAGAGGTEAFF. The CDR3 DNA is TGCAGCGCGGGAGCAGGGGGCACTGAAGCTTTCTTT.

This clone occurred once. V is TRBV7-3 and J is TRBJ2-2; TRBD1 is a possible D gene (7 bases). Trimming took off 4 bases at V and 6 bases at J, with 18 bases between the two ends. The CDR3 has 16 residues. Germline lookup yields CDR1 SGHTA and CDR2 FQGTGA. In DNA form, the CDR3 reads TGTGCCAGCAGCTCCACCGGGCAGGGGGGACCCGGGGAGCTGTTTTTT. Translated, it gives CASSSTGQGGPGELFF.

This sequence joins TRBV5-4 and TRBJ2-1; tentative D call: TRBD2 (6 bases). Trimming left V 0 bases short and J 0 bases short, with 13 bases between. In germline, CDR1 is SGHNT, CDR2 YYREEE (reference sequence). The CDR3 covers 17 residues. As DNA, the CDR3 is TGTGCCAGCAGCTTGGCCCTGCGGGGAAGCTCCTACAATGAGCAGTTCTTC. It yields the protein CASSLALRGSSYNEQFF.

The rearrangement uses TRBV5-1 and TRBJ2-3; a weak D match, TRBD1 (6 bases). Germline V gives CDR1 SGHRS, CDR2 YFSETQ. This CDR3 spans 16 amino acids. The V end was cut by 4 bases, the J end by 1 base, with 16 bases between. The CDR3 protein is CASSPLGAGGTDTQYF. The CDR3 DNA reads TGCGCCAGCAGCCCACTGGGGGCGGGTGGCACAGATACGCAGTATTTT.

This clone is categorized as medium-sized. This chain links TRBV7-9 with TRBJ1-4, with a weak D call TRBD1 (5 bases). From germline, CDR1 is SEHNR and CDR2 FQNEAQ (reference sequence). Trimming removed 4 bases from V and 5 bases from J, with 11 bases in between. This CDR3 region has 14 residues. The DNA for the CDR3 is TGTGCCAGCAGCTCAGGGCTGCGGAATGAAAAACTGTTTTTT. Residues: CASSSGLRNEKLFF. The whole variable domain, filled in from reference TRBV7-9 and TRBJ1-4, reads DTGVSQNPRHKITKRGQNVTFRCDPISEHNRLYWYRQTLGQGPEFLTYFQNEAQLEKSRLLSDRFSAERPKGSFSTLEIQRTEQGDSAMYLCASSSGLRNEKLFFGSGTQLSVL.

The chain is built from TRBV5-4 and TRBJ1-2; no clear D. CDR3 length: 11 residues. V was cut by 4 bases and J by 7 bases, with 8 bases left in between. Germline V CDR1 and CDR2: SGHNT, YYREEE (reference sequence). The chain's CDR3 is CASSPGFGYTF. In DNA form, the CDR3 reads TGTGCCAGCAGCCCCGGTTTTGGCTACACCTTC.

The chain has TRBV5-4 and TRBJ2-1; tentative D call: TRBD1 (5 bases). This CDR3 has 15 amino acids. V was trimmed by 4 bases and J by 11 bases, leaving 22 bases between them. Germline V gene lookup returns CDR1 SGHNT and CDR2 YYREEE (reference sequence). DNA of the CDR3: TGTGCCAGCAGCGCAACCCGTGACCCCGACAGCAAGCAGTTCTTC. Amino acids: CASSATRDPDSKQFF.

V gene TRBV28 combines with J gene TRBJ2-1, with a weak D call TRBD1 (5 bases). Germline CDR1 MDHEN, CDR2 SYDVKM. This CDR3 region has 16 residues. Trimming left V 5 bases short and J 5 bases short, with 19 bases between. DNA for the CDR3: TGTGCCAGCAGTCCACTACGGCAGGGAAGTAACAATGAGCAGTTCTTC. This encodes CASSPLRQGSNNEQFF.

This clone was recorded only once. The chain joins TRBV2 to TRBJ1-4; maybe TRBD1 (5 bases). The ends were cut back, 4 bases at V and 1 base at J, with 10 bases in the middle. The CDR3 loop spans 15 amino acids. Germline-derived CDR1 and CDR2 are SNHLY and FYNNEI. CDR3: CASSAQGGTNEKLFF. For the CDR3, the DNA is TGTGCCAGCAGTGCCCAGGGTGGAACTAATGAAAAACTGTTTTTT. The entire variable domain, with the rest obtained from reference TRBV2 and TRBJ1-4, is as follows: EPEVTQTPSHQVTQMGQEVILRCVPISNHLYFYWYRQILGQKVEFLVSFYNNEISEKSEIFDDQFSVERPDGSNFTLKIRSTKLEDSAMYFCASSAQGGTNEKLFFGSGTQLSVL.

The chain combines TRBV4-2 with TRBJ1-5, with D perhaps matching TRBD1 (5 bases). Germline V CDR1 and CDR2: LGHNA, YNFKEQ. V was trimmed by 1 base and J by 0 bases, leaving 10 bases between them. The CDR3 has 16 residues. DNA for the CDR3: TGTGCCAGCAGCCAAGTCGGGGGGGATAGCAATCAGCCCCAGCATTTT. This codes for CASSQVGGDSNQPQHF.

The CDR3 region has the DNA TGTGCCAGCAGTCCGGACAGGGACACAGATACGCAGTATTTT. Amino acids: CASSPDRDTDTQYF. The rearrangement links TRBV2 to TRBJ2-3; 8 nucleotides line up with TRBD1. Germline V gene lookup returns CDR1 SNHLY and CDR2 FYNNEI. With V trimmed by 5 bases and J by 2 bases, 3 bases remained unmatched. The CDR3 is 14 residues long.

The chain couples TRBV5-5 to TRBJ1-3; D is unclear. The CDR3 is made up of 12 amino acids. Germline V CDR1 and CDR2: SGHKS, YYEKEE (reference sequence). Trimming stripped 2 bases from V and 4 bases from J, with 4 bases between. Here the CDR3 reads CASSFLGNTIYF. The DNA of the CDR3 is TGTGCCAGCAGCTTTCTAGGAAACACCATATATTTT.

The chain has TRBV28 and TRBJ1-1; D is ambiguous. The CDR3 consists of 13 residues. Trimming took 6 bases from V and 0 from J, leaving 8 bases between them. The V gene's germline CDR1 is MDHEN and CDR2 SYDVKM. The CDR3, as DNA: TGTGCCAGCAGCCGAACATTGAACACTGAAGCTTTCTTT. Its protein is CASSRTLNTEAFF.

The chain carries TRBV19 and TRBJ1-3, with no clear D. The CDR3 is made up of 15 amino acids. From germline, CDR1 is LNHDA and CDR2 SQIVND (reference sequence). V lost 8 bases, J lost 5 bases, and 19 bases lay in between. CDR3 bases: TGTGCCAGTTCGACCCAGGAGGAGTACAGAAACACCATATATTTT. This codes for CASSTQEEYRNTIYF.

The J gene is TRBJ2-6, the V gene TRBV6-6; TRBD1 might be the D (6 bases). This CDR3 spans 15 amino acids. V gave up 7 bases and J gave up 0 bases, with 10 bases separating them. Germline CDR1 reads MNHNY; CDR2 reads SVGAGI (reference sequence). The CDR3 nucleotides are TGTGCCAGCAAATTACAGGGCTCTGGGGCCAACGTCCTGACTTTC. Its protein product is CASKLQGSGANVLTF.

V usage is TRBV7-6 and J usage is TRBJ2-2, with 10 bases fitting TRBD1. Germline V gene data show CDR1 as SGHVS and CDR2 as FNYEAQ. V lost 1 base, J lost 0 bases, and 5 bases stayed unmatched. The length of the CDR3 is 18 residues. CDR3: CASSLGDRGPPNTGELFF. The CDR3 region has the DNA TGTGCCAGCAGCTTAGGGGACAGGGGTCCCCCGAACACCGGGGAGCTGTTTTTT.

This clone has just one count. The chain joins TRBV25-1 to TRBJ1-4; maybe TRBD1 (5 bases). This CDR3 comprises 13 residues. The V end was cut by 7 bases, the J end by 5 bases, with 11 bases between. Germline loops: CDR1 MGHDK, CDR2 SYGVNS. For the CDR3, the DNA is TGTGCCAGCAAAGGGGCAGGGAATGAAAAACTGTTTTTT. Residues: CASKGAGNEKLFF. The complete variable domain, with remaining parts taken from reference TRBV25-1 and TRBJ1-4, reads EADIYQTPRYLVIGTGKKITLECSQTMGHDKMYWYQQDPGMELHLIHYSYGVNSTEKGDLSSESTVSRIRTEHFPLTLESARPSHTSQYLCASKGAGNEKLFFGSGTQLSVL.

The chain combines TRBV4-2 with TRBJ2-7; D might be TRBD1 (6 bases). The CDR3 runs to 16 residues. The germline gives CDR1 LGHNA, CDR2 YNFKEQ. Trimming took 0 bases from V and 4 from J, leaving 16 bases between them. As DNA, the CDR3 is TGTGCCAGCAGCCAAGATAAGGGCAGGGGAACATACGAGCAGTACTTC. Residues: CASSQDKGRGTYEQYF.

Only a few counts were recorded for this clone. The chain is built from TRBV13 and TRBJ2-7; D ambiguous. This CDR3 is built from 16 residues. CDR1 is PRHDT, CDR2 FYEKMQ, per germline (reference sequence). V shed 2 bases and J shed 0 bases, with 14 bases lying between them. CDR3 bases: TGTGCCAGCAGCTTATCGGCCCTTGGCGGCTCCTACGAGCAGTACTTC. It codes for CASSLSALGGSYEQYF.

Notes on this clone: The junction departs from germline at one end; a sequencing error may be responsible. The sample carries other DNA sequences with the same CDR3. CDR3 nucleotide sequence: TGTGCCAGCAGCTTAAGGGTTGCAGGGCTGAACACTGAAGCCTTCTTT. This codes for CASSLRVAGLNTEAFF. The V call is TRBV11-2, the J call TRBJ1-1, with D tentatively TRBD1 (5 bases). This CDR3 has 16 amino acids. Germline assignment: CDR1 SGHAT and CDR2 FQNNGV. Full variable domain (rest looked up from reference TRBV11-2 and TRBJ1-1): EAGVAQSPRYKIIEKRQSVAFWCNPISGHATLYWYQQILGQGPKLLIQFQNNGVVDDSQLPKDRFSAERLKGVDSTLKIQPAKLEDSAVYLCASSLRVAGLNTEAFFGQGTRLTVV.

The CDR3 nucleotides are TGTGCCAGCTCACCACTTAGCCTCCGGGGTGGTGAAAAACTGTTTTTT. This gives the protein CASSPLSLRGGEKLFF. The J gene is TRBJ1-4, the V gene TRBV18; no clear D gene. From germline, CDR1 is KGHSH and CDR2 LQKENI. The CDR3 is made up of 16 amino acids. V dropped 1 base and J dropped 7 bases, with 16 bases sitting between them. The variable domain in full, with the rest retrieved from reference TRBV18 and TRBJ1-4, is NAGVMQNPRHLVRRRGQEARLRCSPMKGHSHVYWYRQLPEEGLKFMVYLQKENIIDESGMPKERFSAEFPKEGPSILRIQQVVRGDSAAYFCASSPLSLRGGEKLFFGSGTQLSVL.

The chain links TRBV28 to TRBJ1-4, with D uncertain. Germline lookup yields CDR1 MDHEN and CDR2 SYDVKM. The V end was cut by 6 bases, the J end by 3 bases, with 5 bases between. The CDR3 covers 12 residues. The CDR3 is CASSLANEKLFF. CDR3 DNA: TGTGCCAGCAGCCTAGCTAATGAAAAACTGTTTTTT.

This clone was detected a few times. V and J are TRBV19 and TRBJ2-7, with TRBD1 matching over 7 bases. Germline V gene lookup returns CDR1 LNHDA and CDR2 SQIVND (reference sequence). This CDR3 region has 15 residues. V was clipped by 10 bases and J by 4 bases; unmatched bases: 16. This CDR3 reads CATSLPGTVKYEQYF. CDR3 nucleotide sequence: TGTGCCACCTCACTCCCGGGGACAGTGAAATACGAGCAGTACTTC.